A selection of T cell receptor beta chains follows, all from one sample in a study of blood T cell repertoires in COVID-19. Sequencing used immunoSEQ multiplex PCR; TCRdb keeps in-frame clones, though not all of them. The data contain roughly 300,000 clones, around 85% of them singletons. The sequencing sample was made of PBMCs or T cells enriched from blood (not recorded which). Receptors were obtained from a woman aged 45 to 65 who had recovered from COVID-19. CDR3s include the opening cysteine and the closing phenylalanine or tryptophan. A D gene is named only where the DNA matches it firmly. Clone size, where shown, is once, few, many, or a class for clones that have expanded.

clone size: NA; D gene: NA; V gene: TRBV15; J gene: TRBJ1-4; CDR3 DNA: TGTGCCACCAGCAGAGATTATTATGAAAAACTGTTTTTT; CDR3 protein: CATSRDYYEKLFF
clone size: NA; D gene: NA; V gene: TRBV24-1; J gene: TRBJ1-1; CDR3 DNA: TGTGCCACCAGTACAGCGGTGGGGAGCACTGAAGCTTTCTTT; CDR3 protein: CATSTAVGSTEAFF
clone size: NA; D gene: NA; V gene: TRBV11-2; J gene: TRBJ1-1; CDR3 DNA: TGTGCCAGCAGCGTTAGCATGAACACTGAAGCTTTCTTT; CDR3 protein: CASSVSMNTEAFF
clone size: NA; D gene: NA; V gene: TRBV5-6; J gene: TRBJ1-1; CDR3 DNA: TGTGCCAGCAGCTTTATGGGAGGGAGCTTGATGAACACTGAAGCTTTCTTT; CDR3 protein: CASSFMGGSLMNTEAFF
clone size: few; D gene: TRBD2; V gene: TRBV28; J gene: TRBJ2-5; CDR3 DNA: TGTGCCAGCAGTTTTGGTGGGGGGGGGAAAAAAGAGACCCAGTACTTC; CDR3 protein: CASSFGGGGKKETQYF
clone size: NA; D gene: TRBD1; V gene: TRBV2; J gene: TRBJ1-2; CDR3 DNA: TGTGCCAGGAAATCGACAGGGGCCACCTATGGCTACACCTTC; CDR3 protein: CARKSTGATYGYTF
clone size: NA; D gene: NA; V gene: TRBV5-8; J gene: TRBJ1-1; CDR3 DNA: TGTGCCAGCAGCTTAGGGGGTCCGAACACTGAAGCTTTCTTT; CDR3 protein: CASSLGGPNTEAFF
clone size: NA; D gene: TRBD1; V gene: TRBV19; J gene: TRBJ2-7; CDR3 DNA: TGTGCCAGTAACCCCACCTGGGGGACAGGGCTCAACTTC; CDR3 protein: CASNPTWGTGLNF
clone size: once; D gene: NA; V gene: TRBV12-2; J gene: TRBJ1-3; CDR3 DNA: TGTGCAAGTCGCTTAAGCGACTCTGGAAACACCATATATTTT; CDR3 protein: CASRLSDSGNTIYF
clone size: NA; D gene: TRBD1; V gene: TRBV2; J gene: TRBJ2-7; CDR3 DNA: TGTGCCACAAGGACAGGGGGACGCTACGAGCAGTACTTC; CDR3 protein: CATRTGGRYEQYF
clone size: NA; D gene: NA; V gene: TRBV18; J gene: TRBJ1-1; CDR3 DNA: TGTGCCAGCTCAAATTCCAGGAACACTGAAGCTTTCTTT; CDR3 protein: CASSNSRNTEAFF
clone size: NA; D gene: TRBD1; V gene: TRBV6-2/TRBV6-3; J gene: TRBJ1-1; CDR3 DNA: TGTGCCAGCAGCGACTTTCGGACAGGCCTAAACACTGAAGCTTTCTTT; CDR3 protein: CASSDFRTGLNTEAFF
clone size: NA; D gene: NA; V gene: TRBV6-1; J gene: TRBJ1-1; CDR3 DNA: TGTGCCAGCAGTGAGTGGGGAGGTGGGCTTGTCGGAGCTTTCTTT; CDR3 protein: CASSEWGGGLVGAFF
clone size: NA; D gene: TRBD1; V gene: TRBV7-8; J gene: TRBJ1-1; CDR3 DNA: TGTGCCAGCAGCTCGGGACAGGGAAGGGGCACTGAAGCTTTCTTT; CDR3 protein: CASSSGQGRGTEAFF
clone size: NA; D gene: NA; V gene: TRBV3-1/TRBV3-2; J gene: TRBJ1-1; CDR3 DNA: TGTGCCAGCAGCCAAGATGTTTGGACAGCAGAGAATGAAGCTTTCTTT; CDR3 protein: CASSQDVWTAENEAFF
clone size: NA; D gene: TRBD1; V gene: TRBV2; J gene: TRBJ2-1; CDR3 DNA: TGTGCCAGCAGTGATGGGGACAGGGGGTGGAACAATGAGCAGTTCTTC; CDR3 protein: CASSDGDRGWNNEQFF
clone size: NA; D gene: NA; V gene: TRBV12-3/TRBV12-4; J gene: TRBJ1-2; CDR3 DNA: TGTGCCAGCAGTTTGGAAGGGGACTATGGCTACACCTTC; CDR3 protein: CASSLEGDYGYTF
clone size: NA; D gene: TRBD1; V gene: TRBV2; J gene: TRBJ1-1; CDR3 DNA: TGTGCCAGCAGAGATACAGGGGGTCACACTGAAGCTTTCTTT; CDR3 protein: CASRDTGGHTEAFF
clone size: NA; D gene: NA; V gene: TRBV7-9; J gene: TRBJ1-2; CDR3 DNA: TGTGCCAGCAGCTTAGGGGGGGAAGCCAACTATGGCTACACCTTC; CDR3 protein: CASSLGGEANYGYTF
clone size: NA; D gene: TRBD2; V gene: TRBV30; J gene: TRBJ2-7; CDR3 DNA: TGTGCCTGGAGTATCCCGGGACTAGACCGATCGTACTTC; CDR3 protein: CAWSIPGLDRSYF
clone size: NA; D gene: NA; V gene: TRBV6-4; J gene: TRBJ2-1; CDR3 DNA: TGTGCCAGCAGTGCGGGAGTAGGGTACAATGAGCAGTTCTTC; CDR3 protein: CASSAGVGYNEQFF
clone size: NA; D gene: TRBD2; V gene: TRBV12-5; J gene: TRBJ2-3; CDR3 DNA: TGTGCTAGTGGTTTGGTATGGGAGGGACGGGGCACAGATACGCAGTATTTT; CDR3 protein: CASGLVWEGRGTDTQYF
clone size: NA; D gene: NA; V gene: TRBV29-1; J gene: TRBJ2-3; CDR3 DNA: TGCAGCGTTGCGGAGAATACGCAGTATTTT; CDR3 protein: CSVAENTQYF
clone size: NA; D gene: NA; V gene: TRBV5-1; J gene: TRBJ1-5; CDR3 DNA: TGCGCCAGCAGCTTATCAGGGATTAGCAATCAGCCCCAGCATTTT; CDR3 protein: CASSLSGISNQPQHF
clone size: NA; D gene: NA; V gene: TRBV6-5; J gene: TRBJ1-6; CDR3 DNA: TGTGCCAGCAGCCCGGATACGGGGAGACCCCTCCACTTT; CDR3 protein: CASSPDTGRPLHF
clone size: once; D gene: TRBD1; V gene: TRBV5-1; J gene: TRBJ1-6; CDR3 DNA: TGCGCCAGCAGCCTACAGGGACAGGATAATTCACCCCTCCACTTT; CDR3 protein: CASSLQGQDNSPLHF
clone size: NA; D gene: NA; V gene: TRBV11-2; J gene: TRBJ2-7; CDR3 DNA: TGTGCCAGCAGCTTAGTCGGGGGGAGGGGGTACGAGCAGTACTTC; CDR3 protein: CASSLVGGRGYEQYF
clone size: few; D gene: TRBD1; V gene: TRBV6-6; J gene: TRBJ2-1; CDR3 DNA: TGTGCCAGCAGTCGACCCGGGACAGGGGGCTTCAATGAGCAGTTCTTC; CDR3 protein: CASSRPGTGGFNEQFF
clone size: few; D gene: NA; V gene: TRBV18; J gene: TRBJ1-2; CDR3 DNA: TGTGCCAGCTCGTACCCTTCGGCAGAGTCAGGGCGAGATGGCTACACCTTC; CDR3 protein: CASSYPSAESGRDGYTF
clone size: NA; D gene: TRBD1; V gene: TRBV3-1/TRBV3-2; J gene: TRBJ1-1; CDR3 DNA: TGTGCCAGCAGTTCAGGATACACAGGGGCAAACACTGAAGCTTTCTTT; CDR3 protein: CASSSGYTGANTEAFF
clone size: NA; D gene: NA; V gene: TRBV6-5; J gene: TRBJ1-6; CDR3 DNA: TGTGCCAGCAGCCTCTCTTCACCCCTCCACTTT; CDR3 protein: CASSLSSPLHF
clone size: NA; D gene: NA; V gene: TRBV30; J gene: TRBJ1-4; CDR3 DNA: TGTGCCTGGGACGGGAATAATGAAAAACTGTTTTTT; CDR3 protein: CAWDGNNEKLFF
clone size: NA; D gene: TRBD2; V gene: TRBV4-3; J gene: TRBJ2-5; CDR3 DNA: TGCGCCAGCAGCCATGGACTAGCCCCCGGGGCCCAGTACTTC; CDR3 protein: CASSHGLAPGAQYF
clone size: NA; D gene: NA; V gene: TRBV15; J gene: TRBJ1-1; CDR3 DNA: TGTGCCACCAGCAGAGATTTTGCCACTCCTTTCAACACTGAAGCTTTCTTT; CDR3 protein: CATSRDFATPFNTEAFF
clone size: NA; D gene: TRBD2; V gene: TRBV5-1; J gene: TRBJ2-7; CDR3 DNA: TGCGCCAGCAGCGTTACTAGCGGGGGATCCTCCTACGAGCAGTACTTC; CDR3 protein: CASSVTSGGSSYEQYF
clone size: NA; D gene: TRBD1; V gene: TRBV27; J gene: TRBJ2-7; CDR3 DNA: TGTGCCAGCAGTTTAATCTCAGGGGGCGCCGAGCAGTACTTC; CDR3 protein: CASSLISGGAEQYF
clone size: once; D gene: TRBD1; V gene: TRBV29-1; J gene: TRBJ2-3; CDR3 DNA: TGCAGCGTTTCAAACCGGGACAGGGTATTAGATACGCAGTATTTT; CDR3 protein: CSVSNRDRVLDTQYF
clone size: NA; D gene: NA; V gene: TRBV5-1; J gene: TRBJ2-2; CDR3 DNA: TGCGCCAGCAGCTTGAACACGAACGCCGGGGAGCTGTTTTTT; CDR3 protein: CASSLNTNAGELFF
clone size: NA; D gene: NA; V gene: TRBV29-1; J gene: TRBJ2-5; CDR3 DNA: TGCAGCGTTGAGAGTGCTTTCCAAGAGACCCAGTACTTC; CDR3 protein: CSVESAFQETQYF
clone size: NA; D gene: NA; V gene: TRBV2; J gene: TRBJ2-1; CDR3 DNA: TGTGCCAGCAGTGAAACGGGTGAGCAGTTCTTC; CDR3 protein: CASSETGEQFF
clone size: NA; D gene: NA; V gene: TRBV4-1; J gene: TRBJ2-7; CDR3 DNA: TGCGCCAGCAGCCAAGTGGGGCCTCCCTACGAGCAGTACTTC; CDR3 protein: CASSQVGPPYEQYF
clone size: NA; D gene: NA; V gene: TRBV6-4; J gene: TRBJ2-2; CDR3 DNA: TGTGCCAGCAGTGACCTGCGGACCGGGGAGCTGTTTTTT; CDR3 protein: CASSDLRTGELFF
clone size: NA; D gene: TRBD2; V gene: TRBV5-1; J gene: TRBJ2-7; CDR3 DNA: TGCGCCAGCAGCTCCTCTAGCGGGAGGGCCTCAGGGGCCTACGAGCAGTACTTC; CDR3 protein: CASSSSSGRASGAYEQYF
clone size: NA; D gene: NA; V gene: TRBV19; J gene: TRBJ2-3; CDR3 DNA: TGTGCCAGTAGTATGGGTCTCCTGGGGCTAGATACGCAGTATTTT; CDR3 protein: CASSMGLLGLDTQYF